One and the same sample provided the 3 T cell receptor delta chains below, sequenced in a study of gamma-delta chains in newborns, infants, children. TCRdb re-called the reads using CATT. This sample has about 7,100 delta-chain clones, with 0.5% to 0.8% found just once. Sequencing was carried out using blood. Source of these receptors: a child who was a newborn, infant or young child, either healthy, febrile or measles-vaccinated (not recorded which).

Points on this clone: This DNA translates differently at residue 16 from the TCRdb protein, which is that of a much larger clone; a read error is likely, and the protein shown is the DNA's own translation. The chain uses TRDV2 and TRDJ3, with 8 nucleotides matching TRDD3. This CDR3 is 20 amino acids long. In germline, CDR1 is GEAIGNYY, CDR2 EKD. CDR3 in DNA: TGTGCCTGTGACACCGTAAAGGGATACGGTAGCTCCTGGGACACCCAACAGATGTTTTTC. It translates to CACDTVKGYGSSWDTQQMFF.

This clone was counted only a few times. V and J are TRDV2 and TRDJ3; TRDD3 matches at 9 bases. Per the germline V gene, CDR1 is GEAIGNYY and CDR2 is EKD. CDR3 size: 20 residues. Trimming took 0 bases from V and 12 from J; bases not matched to a gene: 20. The CDR3 protein is CACDTGGYSPLSWDVRQMFF. CDR3 sequence (DNA): TGTGCCTGTGACACCGGGGGATACTCCCCCCTCTCCTGGGACGTCCGACAGATGTTTTTC.

The chain combines TRDV2 with TRDJ3; D is possibly TRDD2 or TRDD3 (5 bases each). V was trimmed by 1 base and J by 0 bases, leaving 21 bases between them. The CDR3 runs to 21 residues. Germline V gene data show CDR1 as GEAIGNYY and CDR2 as EKD. The CDR3 reads CACDTPDSWVGSSWDTRQMFF. The CDR3, as DNA: TGTGCCTGTGACACGCCGGATTCCTGGGTGGGTAGCTCCTGGGACACCCGACAGATGTTTTTC.